These T cell receptor beta chains were read from a single sample in a study of blood T cell repertoires in COVID-19. Clones were read by immunoSEQ multiplex PCR, and TCRdb kept only the in-frame ones, dropping some. This table has fewer than 300,000 clones, under 90% appearing once. What was sequenced was peripheral blood. The receptors were sampled from a man aged 50 to 60 with COVID-19, enrolled during active disease. CDR3s leave out the opening cysteine and the closing phenylalanine or tryptophan.

J: TRBJ2-1
V: TRBV7-2
CDR3: ASSLGGQGVVQQF

J: TRBJ2-2
V: TRBV4-2
CDR3: ASSPRTTAGELF

J: TRBJ1-1
V: TRBV19
CDR3: ASRSQGRVNTEAF

J: TRBJ1-1
V: TRBV5-1
CDR3: ASSLVSGTGSDTEAF

J: TRBJ1-5
V: TRBV6-5
CDR3: ASSGTGGDNQPQH

J: TRBJ2-1
V: TRBV9
CDR3: ASSVFGGDDEQF

J: TRBJ2-7
V: TRBV7-9
CDR3: ASSYPQVDEQY

J: TRBJ1-5
V: TRBV28
CDR3: ATLPRQGAALGGGNQPQH

J: TRBJ2-7
V: TRBV7-2
CDR3: ASSLATGAEQY

J: TRBJ2-5
V: TRBV6-1
CDR3: ASSERWGAGQETQY

J: TRBJ2-1
V: TRBV7-3
CDR3: ASRPAEGNEQF

J: TRBJ2-7
V: TRBV4-3
CDR3: ASSQAWDRNSYEQY

J: TRBJ1-2
V: TRBV7-9
CDR3: ASSLEGVYTNYGYT

J: TRBJ2-2
V: TRBV7-9
CDR3: ASSSSGTGATGELF

J: TRBJ2-5
V: TRBV19
CDR3: ASSSERYQETQY

J: TRBJ1-2
V: TRBV5-6
CDR3: ASRQTGLNYGYT

J: TRBJ1-2
V: TRBV7-3
CDR3: ASSLSSGYGYT

J: TRBJ1-2
V: TRBV5-1
CDR3: ASSSTAIDYGYT

J: TRBJ1-1
V: TRBV4-3
CDR3: ASSQEGGLNTEAF

J: TRBJ2-1
V: TRBV7-9
CDR3: ASSSSGGAGEEQF

J: TRBJ1-1
V: TRBV19
CDR3: ASSVPGSQGEAF

J: TRBJ1-4
V: TRBV28
CDR3: ASSRQGAGANEKLF

J: TRBJ2-1
V: TRBV2
CDR3: ASSEHGSGGGEQF

J: TRBJ2-3
V: TRBV20-1
CDR3: SASRASGGPTTDTQY

J: TRBJ1-5
V: TRBV7-2
CDR3: ASSPDRGRQPQH

J: TRBJ2-7
V: TRBV5-6
CDR3: ASSPGQGSFEQY

J: TRBJ1-1
V: TRBV7-9
CDR3: ASSVEQGERTEAF

J: TRBJ2-2
V: TRBV5-6
CDR3: ASSLQGELF

J: TRBJ2-5
V: TRBV7-3
CDR3: ASSLGTGPPQETQY

J: TRBJ2-1
V: TRBV4-1
CDR3: ASSQDFVIQKYNEQF

J: TRBJ2-5
V: TRBV5-1
CDR3: ASSERTGTQETQY

J: TRBJ2-5
V: TRBV30
CDR3: AWTQGGETQY

J: TRBJ2-3
V: TRBV3-1/TRBV3-2
CDR3: ASSQGIGQSGGSSTDTQY

J: TRBJ1-2
V: TRBV19
CDR3: ASMRQGANYGYT

J: TRBJ1-1
V: TRBV6-5
CDR3: ASSPRTGNTEAF

J: TRBJ1-5
V: TRBV2
CDR3: ASSEEGASGNQPQH

J: TRBJ2-1
V: TRBV27
CDR3: ASSLPAGGAPIYNEQF

J: TRBJ1-1
V: TRBV10-2
CDR3: ASSEPVNTEAF

J: TRBJ1-1
V: TRBV6-5
CDR3: ASSYFRQGNTEAF

J: TRBJ2-3
V: TRBV3-1/TRBV3-2
CDR3: ASSRTGGQHTDTQY

J: TRBJ2-1
V: TRBV6-5
CDR3: ASRSVAPGEQF

J: TRBJ2-1
V: TRBV9
CDR3: ASSAGLAVGGEQF

J: TRBJ2-1
V: TRBV19
CDR3: ASSITDRPNEQF